The rows below give T cell receptor beta chains drawn from one sample of a study of T-cell memory formation after mild COVID-19. Each CDR3 protein is one row after TCRdb ran MiXCR on the 5' RACE reads. The sample consists of about 350,000 distinct CDR3 sequences, around 13% of them appearing once. Source material: PBMCs or a T cell subset sorted from them (not recorded which). The source of these receptors is a man aged 18 to 35 who had mild COVID-19 (a few samples of this study predate the infection). Cell type and time point are not known. Both conserved end residues are part of each CDR3. A D gene is named only where the DNA matches it firmly. Some rows have no size entry. The others give once, few or many, or a class for an expanded clone.

clone size: few; V gene: TRBV7-2; D gene: -; J gene: TRBJ1-2; CDR3 protein: CASSLEGGINYGYTF; CDR3 DNA: TGTGCCAGCAGCTTAGAGGGCGGGATCAACTATGGCTACACCTTC
clone size: -; V gene: TRBV27; D gene: -; J gene: TRBJ1-5; CDR3 protein: CASSLTPGYNQPQHF; CDR3 DNA: TGTGCCAGCAGTTTAACCCCGGGCTACAATCAGCCCCAGCATTTT
clone size: -; V gene: TRBV6-5; D gene: -; J gene: TRBJ2-1; CDR3 protein: CASSYSAGSNEQFF; CDR3 DNA: TGTGCCAGCAGTTACTCGGCAGGGAGCAATGAGCAGTTCTTC
clone size: many; V gene: TRBV4-1; D gene: -; J gene: TRBJ1-1; CDR3 protein: CASSLRMNTEAFF; CDR3 DNA: TGCGCCAGCAGCCTACGGATGAACACTGAAGCTTTCTTT
clone size: few; V gene: TRBV5-1; D gene: -; J gene: TRBJ1-2; CDR3 protein: CASSLGESYGYTF; CDR3 DNA: TGCGCCAGCAGCTTAGGGGAGTCTTATGGCTACACCTTC
clone size: few; V gene: TRBV15; D gene: -; J gene: TRBJ2-3; CDR3 protein: CATSREFGSGDTQYF; CDR3 DNA: TGTGCCACCTCGAGGGAATTCGGGTCTGGAGATACGCAGTATTTT
clone size: many; V gene: TRBV10-3; D gene: -; J gene: TRBJ2-3; CDR3 protein: CATESGSDTQYF; CDR3 DNA: TGTGCCACAGAGTCGGGGTCCGATACGCAGTATTTT
clone size: few; V gene: TRBV7-8; D gene: TRBD1; J gene: TRBJ1-5; CDR3 protein: CASSNRQGLQPQHF; CDR3 DNA: TGTGCCAGCAGCAACAGACAGGGGTTACAGCCCCAGCATTTT
clone size: -; V gene: TRBV12-3/TRBV12-4; D gene: TRBD1; J gene: TRBJ1-6; CDR3 protein: CASSRGQSSYNSPLHF; CDR3 DNA: TGTGCCAGCAGTAGGGGACAGAGCTCCTATAATTCACCCCTCCACTTT
clone size: few; V gene: TRBV11-2; D gene: -; J gene: TRBJ2-4; CDR3 protein: CASSYRGGIVKNIQYF; CDR3 DNA: TGTGCCAGCAGCTACAGAGGGGGGATTGTCAAAAACATTCAGTACTTC
clone size: many; V gene: TRBV5-6; D gene: -; J gene: TRBJ1-1; CDR3 protein: CASSLVPTGTEAFF; CDR3 DNA: TGTGCCAGCAGCTTGGTTCCCACGGGCACTGAAGCTTTCTTT
clone size: many; V gene: TRBV6-6; D gene: -; J gene: TRBJ2-1; CDR3 protein: CASSLPGVEQFF; CDR3 DNA: TGTGCCAGCAGTCTACCGGGAGTTGAGCAGTTCTTC
clone size: -; V gene: TRBV10-2; D gene: -; J gene: TRBJ1-1; CDR3 protein: CATLFDRLANTEAFF; CDR3 DNA: TGCGCCACCCTCTTCGACAGGTTGGCAAACACTGAAGCTTTCTTT
clone size: many; V gene: TRBV20-1; D gene: -; J gene: TRBJ2-1; CDR3 protein: CRAPPFGYEQFF; CDR3 DNA: TGCAGGGCCCCCCCGTTCGGATATGAGCAGTTCTTC
clone size: -; V gene: TRBV19; D gene: TRBD2; J gene: TRBJ2-1; CDR3 protein: CATKGGGAYEQFF; CDR3 DNA: TGTGCCACCAAGGGCGGGGGGGCTTATGAGCAGTTCTTC
clone size: -; V gene: TRBV20-1; D gene: TRBD1; J gene: TRBJ2-5; CDR3 protein: CSATEDRGLETQYF; CDR3 DNA: TGCAGTGCTACCGAGGACAGGGGGCTAGAGACCCAGTACTTC
clone size: -; V gene: TRBV25-1; D gene: TRBD2; J gene: TRBJ2-3; CDR3 protein: CASATSGGATDTQYF; CDR3 DNA: TGTGCCAGCGCTACTAGCGGGGGGGCCACAGATACGCAGTATTTT
clone size: few; V gene: TRBV5-1; D gene: -; J gene: TRBJ1-1; CDR3 protein: CASSLGRDSEAFF; CDR3 DNA: TGCGCCAGCAGCTTGGGCAGGGACTCTGAAGCTTTCTTT
clone size: few; V gene: TRBV5-1; D gene: TRBD2; J gene: TRBJ2-2; CDR3 protein: CASSKDSGPGELFF; CDR3 DNA: TGCGCCAGCAGTAAGGATAGCGGGCCCGGGGAGCTGTTTTTT
clone size: -; V gene: TRBV20-1; D gene: TRBD2; J gene: TRBJ2-3; CDR3 protein: CSAPRGRGGSGDTQYF; CDR3 DNA: TGCAGTGCTCCCAGAGGTCGCGGGGGGTCCGGAGATACGCAGTATTTT
clone size: -; V gene: TRBV20-1; D gene: -; J gene: TRBJ2-2; CDR3 protein: CSARGIFTGELFF; CDR3 DNA: TGCAGTGCTAGGGGAATTTTCACCGGGGAGCTGTTTTTT
clone size: -; V gene: TRBV3-1; D gene: -; J gene: TRBJ2-7; CDR3 protein: CASSQDRHPTYEQYF; CDR3 DNA: TGTGCCAGCAGCCAAGATCGCCACCCCACCTACGAGCAGTACTTC
clone size: few; V gene: TRBV30; D gene: -; J gene: TRBJ1-5; CDR3 protein: CAWSPQNQPQHF; CDR3 DNA: TGTGCCTGGAGTCCCCAGAATCAGCCCCAGCATTTT
clone size: few; V gene: TRBV7-7; D gene: TRBD1; J gene: TRBJ2-5; CDR3 protein: CACGQGRIETQYF; CDR3 DNA: TGTGCCTGCGGACAGGGGAGGATAGAGACCCAGTACTTC
clone size: many; V gene: TRBV5-1; D gene: -; J gene: TRBJ2-7; CDR3 protein: CASSPGAAEREQYF; CDR3 DNA: TGCGCCAGCAGCCCTGGAGCTGCCGAGCGCGAGCAGTACTTC
clone size: -; V gene: TRBV5-1; D gene: TRBD2; J gene: TRBJ2-4; CDR3 protein: CASSLIPAGGAKNIQYF; CDR3 DNA: TGCGCCAGCAGCTTGATCCCAGCGGGGGGAGCCAAAAACATTCAGTACTTC
clone size: few; V gene: TRBV12-3/TRBV12-4; D gene: -; J gene: TRBJ2-1; CDR3 protein: CASTTTVGADEQFF; CDR3 DNA: TGTGCCAGCACAACAACGGTAGGGGCCGATGAGCAGTTCTTC
clone size: many; V gene: TRBV19; D gene: TRBD1; J gene: TRBJ1-3; CDR3 protein: CAARDSRNTIYF; CDR3 DNA: TGTGCCGCTAGGGACAGCAGAAACACCATATATTTT
clone size: few; V gene: TRBV5-1; D gene: TRBD1; J gene: TRBJ1-1; CDR3 protein: CASGPGGLGTEAFF; CDR3 DNA: TGCGCCAGCGGACCAGGGGGTTTGGGCACTGAAGCTTTCTTT
clone size: few; V gene: TRBV7-9; D gene: -; J gene: TRBJ1-2; CDR3 protein: CASVTTDYGYTF; CDR3 DNA: TGTGCCAGCGTTACGACAGACTATGGCTACACCTTC
clone size: few; V gene: TRBV4-3; D gene: TRBD2; J gene: TRBJ2-1; CDR3 protein: CASSPIYSGGSYNEQFF; CDR3 DNA: TGCGCCAGCAGCCCCATCTATAGCGGGGGGTCCTACAATGAGCAGTTCTTC
clone size: few; V gene: TRBV12-3/TRBV12-4; D gene: -; J gene: TRBJ2-5; CDR3 protein: CASSFWKGETQYF; CDR3 DNA: TGTGCCAGCAGTTTTTGGAAAGGAGAGACCCAGTACTTC
clone size: -; V gene: TRBV29-1; D gene: TRBD2; J gene: TRBJ2-2; CDR3 protein: CSVAGLAGGPLTGELFF; CDR3 DNA: TGCAGCGTCGCCGGACTAGCGGGGGGCCCCCTCACCGGGGAGCTGTTTTTT
clone size: once; V gene: TRBV19; D gene: -; J gene: TRBJ1-2; CDR3 protein: CASSIFGWAQNYGYTF; CDR3 DNA: TGTGCCAGTAGTATATTCGGGTGGGCACAAAACTATGGCTACACCTTC
clone size: -; V gene: TRBV27; D gene: -; J gene: TRBJ2-1; CDR3 protein: CASSPRGEYNEQFF; CDR3 DNA: TGTGCCAGCAGTCCCCGGGGAGAATACAATGAGCAGTTCTTC
clone size: few; V gene: TRBV28; D gene: -; J gene: TRBJ2-7; CDR3 protein: CASSLSTRDMGAGVYEQYF; CDR3 DNA: TGTGCCAGCAGTTTATCCACACGGGACATGGGGGCGGGTGTCTACGAGCAGTACTTC
clone size: few; V gene: TRBV11-2; D gene: TRBD1; J gene: TRBJ1-2; CDR3 protein: CASSDQGGQGYGYTF; CDR3 DNA: TGTGCCAGCAGCGACCAGGGGGGGCAAGGCTATGGCTACACCTTC
clone size: -; V gene: TRBV7-8; D gene: -; J gene: TRBJ1-2; CDR3 protein: CASSLGGPGYGYTF; CDR3 DNA: TGTGCCAGCAGCCTCGGGGGACCAGGATATGGCTACACCTTC
clone size: -; V gene: TRBV7-9; D gene: -; J gene: TRBJ1-2; CDR3 protein: CASSLAGGGGYTF; CDR3 DNA: TGTGCCAGCAGCTTGGCCGGGGGCGGTGGCTACACCTTC
clone size: few; V gene: TRBV20-1; D gene: TRBD2; J gene: TRBJ2-5; CDR3 protein: CSARPLEAGAQETQYF; CDR3 DNA: TGCAGTGCTAGGCCGCTCGAAGCGGGGGCACAAGAGACCCAGTACTTC
clone size: -; V gene: TRBV15; D gene: -; J gene: TRBJ2-7; CDR3 protein: CATSNSYEQYF; CDR3 DNA: TGTGCCACCAGCAATTCCTACGAGCAGTACTTC
clone size: few; V gene: TRBV6-6; D gene: -; J gene: TRBJ2-1; CDR3 protein: CASSYRPISRGPNEQFF; CDR3 DNA: TGTGCCAGCAGTTATCGCCCGATAAGCCGGGGGCCCAATGAGCAGTTCTTC
clone size: few; V gene: TRBV7-9; D gene: -; J gene: TRBJ1-2; CDR3 protein: CASSPGKSASNYGYTF; CDR3 DNA: TGTGCCAGCAGCCCAGGGAAATCAGCTTCTAACTATGGCTACACCTTC
clone size: -; V gene: TRBV7-6; D gene: TRBD1; J gene: TRBJ2-2; CDR3 protein: CASSVRQGTGELFF; CDR3 DNA: TGTGCCAGCAGCGTTCGACAGGGAACCGGGGAGCTGTTTTTT
clone size: many; V gene: TRBV3-1; D gene: -; J gene: TRBJ1-5; CDR3 protein: CASSQGNRWDQPQHF; CDR3 DNA: TGTGCCAGCAGCCAAGGAAACAGGTGGGATCAGCCCCAGCATTTT
clone size: many; V gene: TRBV7-2; D gene: TRBD1; J gene: TRBJ1-2; CDR3 protein: CASSSTGRGYTF; CDR3 DNA: TGTGCCAGCAGCTCGACAGGGAGAGGCTACACCTTC
clone size: many; V gene: TRBV4-3; D gene: TRBD1; J gene: TRBJ2-1; CDR3 protein: CASSQSTSGQNNEQFF; CDR3 DNA: TGCGCCAGCAGCCAATCAACTTCGGGACAGAACAATGAGCAGTTCTTC